This T cell receptor (beta chain) is from a study of Ad26.COV2.S vaccination and SARS-CoV-2 variants. Overall study findings and caveats: Similar non-spike TCR breadth was observed in recipients of vaccine and of placebo. The placebo group had lower spike-specific TCR breadth than the vaccine recipients did. The analyses of TCR breadth and depth may have understated the size of total T cell responses.

Profiled with immunoSEQ multiplex PCR; TCRdb holds only in-frame clones, not every one. This sample carries around 370,000 clones, under 95% of them seen once, and the ten largest clones take roughly 3.9%. Germline V gene data show CDR1 as MNHNY and CDR2 as SVGAGI (reference sequence). The CDR3 sequence is 16 residues long. V was clipped by 2 bases and J by 1 base, with 12 bases between them. A remark on this clone: Its specificity is not known.

This receptor was taken from a human donor who had recovered from COVID-19. Sequences were derived from peripheral blood, sampled after recovery from COVID-19. The rearrangement uses TRBV6-6 and TRBJ1-5, with D maybe TRBD1 (6 bases). This chain's CDR3 is CASSYPRGPSNQPQHF. The CDR3 DNA is TGTGCCAGCAGTTACCCCCGGGGGCCGAGCAATCAGCCCCAGCATTTT.